This entry concerns a single TCR beta chain. Its cognate antigen is unknown. There are 17 residues in the CDR3. The record originates from a study of cytomegalovirus exposure and HLA in healthy donors. Findings of the study overall: Researchers reported from a later analysis that most CMV-associated TCR beta chains appeared HLA-restricted.

PCR involved 60 Vbeta and 13 Jbeta primers. Profiling relied on immunoSEQ multiplex PCR, and the TCRdb table lists in-frame clones only, not all of them. Of under 200,000 clones listed, around 84% are singletons. The chain employs TRBV21-1 and TRBJ2-1; the D segment call TRBD1 is taken from the table without a DNA check. TRBV21-1 is marked as a pseudogene. This clonotype was obtained from a woman between 40 and 55 years old in good health and CMV-seronegative. Sample: PBMCs. The CDR3 DNA reads as TGTGCCAGCAGCCGAGTTTATCCGGGACACAGATACAATGAGCAGTTCTTC. Translation gives CASSRVYPGHRYNEQFF.